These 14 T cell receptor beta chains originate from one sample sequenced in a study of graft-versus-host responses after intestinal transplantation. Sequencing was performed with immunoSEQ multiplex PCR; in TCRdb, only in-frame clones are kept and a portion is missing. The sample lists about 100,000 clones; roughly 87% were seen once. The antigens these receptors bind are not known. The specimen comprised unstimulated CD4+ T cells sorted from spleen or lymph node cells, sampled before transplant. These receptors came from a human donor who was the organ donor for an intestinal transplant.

In DNA, the CDR3 is TGTGCCAGTAGTATAGGAGGGTCCGGACGGCAAGAGACCCAGTACTTC. Translation: CASSIGGSGRQETQYF. The chain links TRBV19 to TRBJ2-5; tentative D call: TRBD2 (5 bases). CDR3 length: 16 residues. CDR1 is LNHDA and CDR2 is SQIVND in the germline V gene (reference sequence). Trimming took 1 base from V and 2 from J, leaving 14 bases between them.

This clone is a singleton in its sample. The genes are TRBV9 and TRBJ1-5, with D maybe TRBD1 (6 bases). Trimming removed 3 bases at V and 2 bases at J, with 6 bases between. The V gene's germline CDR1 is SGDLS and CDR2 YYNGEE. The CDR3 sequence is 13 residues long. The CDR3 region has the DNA TGTGCCAGCAGCGGACAGGGCAATCAGCCCCAGCATTTT. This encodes CASSGQGNQPQHF.

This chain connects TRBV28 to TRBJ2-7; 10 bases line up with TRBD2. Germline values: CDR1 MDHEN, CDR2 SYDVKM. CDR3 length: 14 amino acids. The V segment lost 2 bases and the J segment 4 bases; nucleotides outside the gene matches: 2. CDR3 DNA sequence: TGTGCCAGCAGTTTACTAGCGGGAGTTTACGAGCAGTACTTC. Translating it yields CASSLLAGVYEQYF.

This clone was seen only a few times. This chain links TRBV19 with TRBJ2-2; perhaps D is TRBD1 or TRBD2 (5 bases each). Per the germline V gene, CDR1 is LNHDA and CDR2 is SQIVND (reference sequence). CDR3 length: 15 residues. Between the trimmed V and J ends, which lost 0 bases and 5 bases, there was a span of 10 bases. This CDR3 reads CASSIEAGTTGELFF. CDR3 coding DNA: TGTGCCAGTAGTATAGAGGCAGGGACGACCGGGGAGCTGTTTTTT.

CDR3 sequence (DNA): TGTGCCAGCAGCTTACCCACAGGGGGCGGGTATGGCTACACCTTC. It codes for CASSLPTGGGYGYTF. The rearrangement joins TRBV5-4 to TRBJ1-2, with 9 bases identical to TRBD1. The germline CDR1 and CDR2 sequences are SGHNT and YYREEE (reference sequence). Trimming took 2 bases from V and 5 from J; bases not matched to a gene: 7. This CDR3 contains 15 residues.

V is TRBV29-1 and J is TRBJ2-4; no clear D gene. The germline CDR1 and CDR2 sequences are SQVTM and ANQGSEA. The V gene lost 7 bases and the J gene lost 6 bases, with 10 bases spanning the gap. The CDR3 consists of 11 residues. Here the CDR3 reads CSAQWGNIQYF. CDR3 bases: TGCAGCGCCCAGTGGGGAAACATTCAGTACTTC.

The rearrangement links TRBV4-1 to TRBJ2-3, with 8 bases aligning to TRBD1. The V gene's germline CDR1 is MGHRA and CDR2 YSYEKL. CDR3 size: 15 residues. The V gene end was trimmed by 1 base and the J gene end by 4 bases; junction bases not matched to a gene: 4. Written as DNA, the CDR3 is TGCGCCAGCAGCCAAGTGGCAGGGGGCGCAGATACGCAGTATTTT. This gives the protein CASSQVAGGADTQYF.

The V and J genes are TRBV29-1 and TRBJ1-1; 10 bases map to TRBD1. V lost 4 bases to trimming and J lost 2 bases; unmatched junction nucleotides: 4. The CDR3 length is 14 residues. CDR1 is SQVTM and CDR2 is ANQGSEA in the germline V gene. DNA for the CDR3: TGCAGCGTTGGAGGACAGGGGGGAAACACTGAAGCTTTCTTT. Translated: CSVGGQGGNTEAFF.

CDR3 amino acids: CASSFRGGLLSGANVLTF. CDR3 nucleotides: TGTGCCAGCAGCTTCCGCGGGGGGCTACTCTCTGGGGCCAACGTCCTGACTTTC. This rearrangement joins TRBV7-2 to TRBJ2-6; 8 bases agree with TRBD2. Germline V gives CDR1 SGHTA, CDR2 FQGNSA. The ends lost 3 bases at V and 0 bases at J; junction bases unmatched: 7. The CDR3 extends over 18 amino acids.

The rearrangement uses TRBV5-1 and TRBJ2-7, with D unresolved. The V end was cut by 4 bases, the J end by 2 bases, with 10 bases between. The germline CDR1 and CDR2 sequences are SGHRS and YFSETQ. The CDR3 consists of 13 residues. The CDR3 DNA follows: TGCGCCAGCAGCCCCTCGGCAACCTACGAGCAGTACTTC. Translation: CASSPSATYEQYF.

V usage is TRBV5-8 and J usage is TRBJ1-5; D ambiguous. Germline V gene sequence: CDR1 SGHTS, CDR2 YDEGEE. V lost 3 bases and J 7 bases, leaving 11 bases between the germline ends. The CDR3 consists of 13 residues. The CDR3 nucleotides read TGTGCCAGCAGCTGGAGCTTGACGCAGCCCCAGCATTTT. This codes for CASSWSLTQPQHF.

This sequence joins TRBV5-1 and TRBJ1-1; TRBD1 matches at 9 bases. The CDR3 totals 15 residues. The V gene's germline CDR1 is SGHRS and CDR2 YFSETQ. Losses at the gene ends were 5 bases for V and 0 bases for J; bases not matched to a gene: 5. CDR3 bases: TGCGCCAGCAGGGGACAGGGAATCATGAACACTGAAGCTTTCTTT. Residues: CASRGQGIMNTEAFF.

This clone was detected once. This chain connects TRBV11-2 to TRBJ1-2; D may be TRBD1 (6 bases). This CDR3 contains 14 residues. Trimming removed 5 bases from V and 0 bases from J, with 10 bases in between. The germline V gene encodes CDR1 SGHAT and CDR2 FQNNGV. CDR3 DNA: TGTGCCAGCAGCCCGACAGGAGCTAACTATGGCTACACCTTC. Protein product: CASSPTGANYGYTF.

The CDR3 region is CASSLASGAEAFF. DNA of the CDR3: TGTGCCAGCAGCTTAGCCTCGGGCGCTGAAGCTTTCTTT. This sequence joins TRBV7-9 and TRBJ1-1; D not resolved. The CDR3 has 13 residues. The V end lost 0 bases, the J end lost 6 bases, and 8 bases lay between the germline ends. Germline V lookup: CDR1 SEHNR, CDR2 FQNEAQ (reference sequence).